The entry below describes one T cell receptor (beta chain). Antigen unknown. This sample was included in a study of human versus mouse CDR3 diversity and MHC coevolution. Whole-study findings and limits: By iCHAO1, human TCR beta clonotypes numbered some 1.5 million, the most. Mice had fewer CDR3 deletions and insertions than humans on average. In humans, T-cell selection involved several MHC II alleles.

CDR1 and CDR2 from the germline V gene are SNHLY and FYNNEI. V was trimmed by 7 bases and J by 4 bases, leaving 5 bases between them. This CDR3 has 12 residues. TCRdb's copy holds only in-frame clones and misses some; the assay was immunoSEQ multiplex PCR. The sample lists 60,000 or so clones; around 94% were seen once. Sample: naive CD4+ T cells from blood. Regarding subset: CD45RO-negative CD62L-positive naive CD4 T cells. The TCR originated in a person between 60 and 70 years old in good health. V usage is TRBV2 and J usage is TRBJ2-6; D unresolved. The CDR3 reads CASIMGANVLTF. Written as DNA, the CDR3 is TGTGCCAGCATTATGGGGGCCAACGTCCTGACTTTC.